These T cell receptor beta chains were read from a single sample in a study of identical twins. TCRdb itself ran the 5' RACE reads through MiXCR, one entry per CDR3 protein. The sample has under 900,000 distinct CDR3 sequences, 12% seen once. These data were also filed under a second study, of yellow fever vaccine responses in identical twins.

Sequencing input: PBMCs. All receptors come from a woman aged 18-30 years in good health. CDR3s leave out the opening cysteine and the closing phenylalanine or tryptophan. Each record gives: D gene, V gene, CDR3 length, CDR3 protein. D genes are given only for firm matches.

>.|TRBV6-1|14
ASRPPPAANTGELF
>.|TRBV10-2|11
ASGQTVAETQY
>TRBD1|TRBV3-1|13
ASSQGDRRSYEQY
>.|TRBV25-1|13
ASSEYGTGGETQY
>.|TRBV5-1|11
ASTRGGQETQY
>.|TRBV7-6|13
ASSLGAEINSPLH
>.|TRBV3-1|15
ASSQVGSGVNSYEQY
>TRBD2|TRBV12-3/TRBV12-4|14
ASSPTSGGLGGELF
>.|TRBV20-1|12
SASTGLSKETQY
>.|TRBV12-3/TRBV12-4|12
ASSFWDHYNEQF
>TRBD2|TRBV12-3/TRBV12-4|15
ASSRTSGPSSYNEQF
>.|TRBV4-1|16
ASSQDAEFLDTLYEQY
>.|TRBV10-3|11
ATRVGVTDTQY
>.|TRBV12-3/TRBV12-4|11
ASSGVVRETQY
>.|TRBV6-5|13
ASSYSSTQPYEQY
>.|TRBV18|13
ASSPPVAEQETQY
>TRBD1|TRBV24-1|11
ATRGQGGTEAF
>TRBD1|TRBV19|14
ASSIRAGGGTGELF
>TRBD2|TRBV7-3|19
ASSLRFVLAGLPQIYNEQF
>.|TRBV7-8|13
ASSLEGGATYEQY
>.|TRBV5-1|10
ASRHSTDTQY
>.|TRBV12-3/TRBV12-4|11
ASRGSWNYEQY
>.|TRBV10-3|13
AISEAGQGYYGYT
>.|TRBV3-1|10
ASSQESDEQY
>.|TRBV11-3|13
ASSLGGGYRETQY
>TRBD1|TRBV18|16
ASSPRQGAISGANVLT
>TRBD1|TRBV5-1|13
ASSLVDRGTYEQY
>.|TRBV6-5|9
ASRQGGGAF
>TRBD1|TRBV19|10
ASSRPGQEII
>.|TRBV19|11
ASSMPGSYEQY
>.|TRBV12-3/TRBV12-4|13
ASSLDWDLYEKLF
>TRBD1|TRBV7-7|17
ASSLEPEIPGQGRNEQF
>TRBD2|TRBV7-8|14
ASSPREGRSSYEQY
>.|TRBV4-1|12
ASSQDSSYGTQY
>.|TRBV6-4|15
ASSPVGAHSGANVLT
>.|TRBV20-1|10
SARGLNNEQF
>TRBD2|TRBV29-1|11
SVTGTSGREQY
>.|TRBV19|11
ASRLDSTDTQY
>TRBD2|TRBV29-1|10
SVPGGPYEQF
>TRBD2|TRBV25-1|13
ASSGLAGRLDTQY
>.|TRBV11-2|13
ASSSRTGYNSPLH
>.|TRBV27|14
ASSPRTSAGTDTQY
>.|TRBV6-2/TRBV6-3|9
ASSYRFEQF
>.|TRBV5-1|14
ASSLAVSTDGDTQY
>TRBD2|TRBV4-1|13
ASRASGLVVETQY
>TRBD2|TRBV11-2|14
ASSFNPAGVPDTQY
>.|TRBV14|13
ASSQEGTYTDTQY
>.|TRBV12-3/TRBV12-4|12
ASSFSWDSYEQY
>TRBD1|TRBV15|13
ATAGQGGLNTEAF
>.|TRBV10-3|12
AISGLGGYNEQF
>.|TRBV10-3|11
ATHVGGNSPLH
>.|TRBV12-3/TRBV12-4|11
ASSLDHNNEQF
>.|TRBV5-1|10
ASRSPVQPQH
>TRBD2|TRBV7-9|14
ASSVGLAGYYNEQF
>.|TRBV15|12
ATSRGGRTGELF
>TRBD2|TRBV2|14
ASSAPGLPSTDTQY
>TRBD2|TRBV12-3/TRBV12-4|12
ASRPLASTDTQY
>TRBD2|TRBV12-3/TRBV12-4|14
ASSGGTSEYTDTQY